The 29 T cell receptor beta chains below come from one sample, sequenced in a study of blood T cell repertoires in COVID-19. The repertoire was sequenced with immunoSEQ multiplex PCR; TCRdb's copy has only in-frame clones and lacks some. The sample carries fewer than 300,000 clones, approximately 85% recorded once. Sequencing was performed on peripheral blood. Receptors originate from a woman aged 25 to 45 with acute or convalescent COVID-19.

CDR3 in DNA: TGCGCCAGCAGCTCCGGGGGCGGGAGGGCCGAAGAGACCCAGTACTTC. Its translation: CASSSGGGRAEETQYF. J is TRBJ2-5 and V is TRBV5-1, with 9 bases aligning to TRBD2. V lost 3 bases and J lost 3; bases outside the gene matches: 9. The CDR3 length is 16 residues. Germline lookup yields CDR1 SGHRS and CDR2 YFSETQ.

This sequence joins TRBV6-6 and TRBJ2-3, with 7 bases that match TRBD2. Germline V gene lookup returns CDR1 MNHNY and CDR2 SVGAGI (reference sequence). The CDR3 is 15 amino acids. V lost 2 bases and J lost 1; bases outside the gene matches: 3. The CDR3 coding sequence is TGTGCCAGCAGTTACGCAACTAGCGGCACAGATACGCAGTATTTT. This codes for CASSYATSGTDTQYF.

The chain is built from TRBV30 and TRBJ2-1; TRBD2 agrees at 10 bases. This CDR3 comprises 17 residues. After removal of 0 bases from V and 2 bases from J, the junction contained 7 bases not matched to a gene. Looked up from germline, CDR1 is GTSNPN and CDR2 is SVGIG (reference sequence). The CDR3, as DNA: TGTGCCTGGAGTGTCCGACGGACTAGCGGAGCCTACAATGAGCAGTTCTTC. The encoded protein is CAWSVRRTSGAYNEQFF.

The rearrangement uses TRBV27 and TRBJ1-5, with 7 bases lining up with TRBD1. The CDR3 is 15 residues long. V trimming: 3 bases; J trimming: 4 bases; junction bases outside the gene matches: 6. Germline CDR1 MNHEY, CDR2 SMNVEV (reference sequence). The CDR3 nucleotides read TGTGCCAGCAGTTTCTCCGGGACAGATAATCAGCCCCAGCATTTT. It specifies CASSFSGTDNQPQHF.

The V call is TRBV5-6, the J call TRBJ2-3; a weak D match, TRBD2 (6 bases). This CDR3 comprises 17 residues. Germline assignment: CDR1 SGHDT and CDR2 YYEEEE. Trimming shortened V by 2 bases and J by 2 bases, and 18 bases separated the two germline ends. The chain's CDR3 is CASSFGLAGSFTDTQYF. The CDR3 DNA reads as TGTGCCAGCAGCTTCGGCCTGGCCGGGAGTTTCACAGATACGCAGTATTTT.

Comment on this clone: Other DNA sequences in this specimen translate into the identical CDR3. V usage is TRBV6-4 and J usage is TRBJ2-3; 8 bases are a match to TRBD2. Unmatched junction bases numbered 6, after V lost 3 bases and J lost 4 bases. CDR3 length: 15 residues. CDR1 is MRHNA and CDR2 is SNTAGT in the germline V gene. CDR3 in amino acids: CASSDLAGGADTQYF. The CDR3 DNA follows: TGTGCCAGCAGTGATTTGGCGGGGGGCGCAGATACGCAGTATTTT.

CDR3 in amino acids: CASSLASGTYNEQFF. CDR3 coding DNA: TGTGCCAGCAGCTTAGCTAGCGGGACTTACAATGAGCAGTTCTTC. This chain connects TRBV11-2 to TRBJ2-1; TRBD2 agrees at 9 bases. CDR3 length equals 15 residues. In germline, CDR1 is SGHAT, CDR2 FQNNGV. Trimming took 1 base from V and 4 from J; bases not matched to a gene: 2.

This chain links TRBV5-1 with TRBJ1-1; perhaps TRBD1 as D (5 bases). The CDR3 contains 14 residues. Germline lookup yields CDR1 SGHRS and CDR2 YFSETQ. V gave up 6 bases and J gave up 1 base, with 13 bases separating them. The CDR3 nucleotides read TGCGCCAGCAAAACTGGCAGGGCGAACACTGAAGCTTTCTTT. It encodes CASKTGRANTEAFF.

This clone was detected only a few times. The gene calls are TRBV30 and TRBJ2-7; 14 nucleotides agree with TRBD2. Germline values: CDR1 GTSNPN, CDR2 SVGIG (reference sequence). V lost 3 bases and J lost 4; bases outside the gene matches: 2. The CDR3 contains 14 residues. The CDR3 DNA sequence: TGTGCCTGGAGGGGGACTAGCGGGAGTTACGAGCAGTACTTC. Translating gives CAWRGTSGSYEQYF.

This chain connects TRBV6-1 to TRBJ1-5, with 7 positions matching TRBD1. This CDR3 region has 17 residues. V was pared by 2 bases and J by 0 bases, with 7 bases of the junction left unmatched. Germline assignment: CDR1 MNHNS and CDR2 SASEGT. The CDR3 DNA is TGTGCCAGCAGTGAAAAAGTACGGGACAGTAGCAATCAGCCCCAGCATTTT. It specifies CASSEKVRDSSNQPQHF.

The rearrangement joins TRBV19 to TRBJ2-7; 7 nucleotides agree with TRBD1. After removal of 5 bases from V and 5 bases from J, the junction contained 12 bases not matched to a gene. CDR1 is LNHDA, CDR2 SQIVND, per germline (reference sequence). The CDR3 runs to 15 residues. Here the CDR3 reads CASSPRWTGTHEQYF. The CDR3 region has the DNA TGTGCCAGTAGTCCCCGTTGGACAGGAACCCACGAGCAGTACTTC.

CDR3 in DNA: TGTGCCAGCAGCGGCAAAGACAGATCGGGAAACACCATATATTTT. The encoded protein is CASSGKDRSGNTIYF. The rearrangement uses TRBV9 and TRBJ1-3, with D perhaps TRBD1 (5 bases). Germline CDR1 and CDR2: SGDLS and YYNGEE. The CDR3 is 15 residues long. The germline V and J ends were trimmed by 3 bases and 4 bases, with 14 bases remaining between them.

This chain joins TRBV14 and TRBJ2-1; 7 positions match TRBD2. This CDR3 comprises 16 residues. Looked up from germline, CDR1 is SGHDN and CDR2 is FVKESK. V was clipped by 1 base and J by 6 bases; unmatched bases: 9. For the CDR3, the DNA is TGTGCCAGCAGCCAAGCTGACGGGAGGAGGGGCAATGAGCAGTTCTTC. Translation: CASSQADGRRGNEQFF.

This chain links TRBV19 with TRBJ2-5, with 13 bases that match TRBD2. CDR1 is LNHDA, CDR2 SQIVND, per germline (reference sequence). V trimming: 5 bases; J trimming: 5 bases; junction bases outside the gene matches: 11. The CDR3 runs to 17 residues. CDR3 protein: CASSVRTSGSFSETQYF. DNA for the CDR3: TGTGCCAGTAGTGTCCGGACTAGCGGGAGTTTTTCTGAGACCCAGTACTTC.

This sequence joins TRBV7-9 and TRBJ1-4; 9 bases are a match to TRBD1. CDR1 SEHNR and CDR2 FQNEAQ come from the germline V gene (reference sequence). Trimming at V came to 5 bases and at J to 4 bases, leaving 11 bases not matched to a gene. CDR3 length: 17 residues. The CDR3 nucleotides are TGTGCCAGCAGCCCAGGGACAGGGCGGACTGATAATGAAAAACTGTTTTTT. Translation: CASSPGTGRTDNEKLFF.

This clone was seen a handful of times. This chain uses TRBV11-3 with TRBJ1-3; D remains ambiguous. V was clipped by 4 bases and J by 3 bases, with 10 bases between them. CDR1 is SGHNT and CDR2 is YENEEA in the germline V gene. The length of the CDR3 is 14 residues. CDR3 residues: CASSSSPVGNTIYF. The CDR3 nucleotides are TGTGCCAGCAGCTCTAGCCCCGTTGGAAACACCATATATTTT.

The rearrangement links TRBV5-1 to TRBJ1-4; a possible D gene is TRBD1 (5 bases). This CDR3 comprises 14 residues. V lost 0 bases and J 8 bases, leaving 11 bases between the germline ends. The germline gives CDR1 SGHRS, CDR2 YFSETQ. The CDR3: CASSLEGVREKLFF. The CDR3 region has the DNA TGCGCCAGCAGCTTGGAAGGGGTACGCGAAAAACTGTTTTTT.

The chain is built from TRBV6-2 or TRBV6-3 and TRBJ2-5; 10 positions match TRBD2. CDR1 and CDR2 from the germline V gene are MNHEY and SVGEGT. The trim removed 6 bases at V and 4 bases at J, leaving 5 bases unmatched. The CDR3 has 14 amino acids. CDR3: CASSHGTSVETQYF. DNA for the CDR3: TGTGCCAGCAGCCACGGGACTAGCGTAGAGACCCAGTACTTC.

The chain uses TRBV27 and TRBJ2-7; D is uncertain. Germline CDR1 reads MNHEY; CDR2 reads SMNVEV (reference sequence). With 0 bases removed from V and 2 bases from J, the gap between germline ends came to 8 bases. The CDR3 is 14 amino acids. CDR3 DNA sequence: TGTGCCAGCAGTTTATCCTACGGTCCCTACGAGCAGTACTTC. Encoded protein: CASSLSYGPYEQYF.

The chain is built from TRBV6-5 and TRBJ1-1; D is unclear. V shed 6 bases and J shed 4 bases, with 15 bases lying between them. CDR1 is MNHEY, CDR2 SVGAGI, per germline. The CDR3 covers 14 residues. Written as DNA, the CDR3 is TGTGCCAGCAGCCAAGTCCGGCGGGGCACTGAAGCTTTCTTT. Protein: CASSQVRRGTEAFF.

This chain joins TRBV7-2 and TRBJ1-1; D perhaps matches TRBD1 (6 bases). Trimming pared 1 base from V and 3 bases from J, leaving 12 bases between. The germline gives CDR1 SGHTA, CDR2 FQGNSA. This CDR3 region has 15 residues. CDR3 sequence reads: CASSLVEGHHTEAFF. The CDR3 nucleotides are TGTGCCAGCAGCTTAGTTGAGGGACACCACACTGAAGCTTTCTTT.

The chain has TRBV27 and TRBJ1-6; the match to TRBD1 covers 11 bases. CDR3 length equals 16 residues. Germline V gives CDR1 MNHEY, CDR2 SMNVEV (reference sequence). V was clipped by 5 bases and J by 9 bases; unmatched bases: 9. The CDR3 spells CASSPQGQGAFSPLHF. CDR3 bases: TGTGCCAGCAGTCCCCAAGGACAGGGGGCTTTTTCACCCCTCCACTTT.

The V gene is TRBV2, the J gene TRBJ1-6; 7 positions match TRBD1. Germline CDR1 and CDR2: SNHLY and FYNNEI. The CDR3 consists of 15 residues. V was clipped by 6 bases and J by 8 bases; unmatched bases: 10. CDR3 coding DNA: TGTGCCAGCAGCTTCGGACAGGTGATGGATTCACCCCTCCACTTT. As protein: CASSFGQVMDSPLHF.

This chain uses TRBV6-5 with TRBJ2-7, with D perhaps matching TRBD2 (5 bases). Germline V lookup: CDR1 MNHEY, CDR2 SVGAGI. The CDR3 has 14 residues. Trimming left V 5 bases short and J 2 bases short, with 13 bases between. The CDR3, as DNA: TGTGCCAGCAGTAAGTCCGGGAAGACCTACGAGCAGTACTTC. Its protein is CASSKSGKTYEQYF.

The rearrangement joins TRBV24-1 to TRBJ2-1; tentative D call: TRBD1 (7 bases). The germline CDR1 and CDR2 sequences are KGHDR and SFDVKD. This CDR3 spans 14 amino acids. With 5 bases removed from V and 4 bases from J, the gap between germline ends came to 11 bases. The CDR3 DNA is TGTGCCACCAGTGCCCAGGGGGGATACAATGAGCAGTTCTTC. It translates to CATSAQGGYNEQFF.

The chain employs TRBV4-3 and TRBJ2-4; 9 bases map to TRBD1. V lost 1 base and J lost 9; bases outside the gene matches: 1. The CDR3 is made up of 13 amino acids. Germline V gene sequence: CDR1 LGHNA, CDR2 YSLEER. In DNA, the CDR3 is TGCGCCAGCAGCCAAGGACAGGGGGGCATTCAGTACTTC. This codes for CASSQGQGGIQYF.

V usage is TRBV11-3 and J usage is TRBJ2-1; a weak D match, TRBD1 (6 bases). CDR1 is SGHNT, CDR2 YENEEA, per germline. The germline V and J ends were trimmed by 3 bases and 5 bases, with 11 bases remaining between them. This CDR3 is 14 amino acids long. The CDR3 sequence: CASSLGAVHNEQFF. CDR3 sequence (DNA): TGTGCCAGCAGCTTGGGGGCCGTTCACAATGAGCAGTTCTTC.

The chain has TRBV5-1 and TRBJ2-7; 10 nucleotides match TRBD2. The CDR3 runs to 16 residues. Trimming cost V 6 bases and J 3 bases; bases outside gene matches: 12. The germline V gene encodes CDR1 SGHRS and CDR2 YFSETQ. CDR3 sequence reads: CASTPEVAGGVYEQYF. The CDR3 nucleotides are TGCGCCAGCACCCCGGAGGTAGCGGGAGGCGTCTACGAGCAGTACTTC.

The CDR3 here is CASSSRRRDRGPDTQYF. The CDR3 DNA is TGTGCCAGCAGCTCCAGACGCCGGGACAGGGGTCCAGATACGCAGTATTTT. V gene TRBV11-3 combines with J gene TRBJ2-3; 10 nucleotides align to TRBD1. The CDR3 extends over 17 amino acids. J gave up 4 bases and V 4 bases, and 11 bases lay outside the gene matches. Germline CDR1 SGHNT, CDR2 YENEEA.